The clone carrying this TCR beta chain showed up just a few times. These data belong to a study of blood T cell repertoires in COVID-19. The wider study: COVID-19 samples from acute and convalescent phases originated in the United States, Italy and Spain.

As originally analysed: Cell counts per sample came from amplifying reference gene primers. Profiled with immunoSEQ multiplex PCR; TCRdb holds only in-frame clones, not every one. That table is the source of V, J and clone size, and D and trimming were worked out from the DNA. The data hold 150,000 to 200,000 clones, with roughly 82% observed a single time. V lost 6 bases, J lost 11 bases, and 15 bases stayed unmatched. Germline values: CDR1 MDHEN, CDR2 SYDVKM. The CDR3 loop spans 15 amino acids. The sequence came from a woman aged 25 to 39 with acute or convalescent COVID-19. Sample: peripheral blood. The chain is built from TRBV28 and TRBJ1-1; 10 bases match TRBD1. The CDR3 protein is CASRSVGQGWIGAFF. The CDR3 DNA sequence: TGTGCCAGCAGGTCGGTGGGACAGGGGTGGATTGGCGCTTTCTTT.